These T cell receptor beta chains were read from a single sample in a study of Graves' ophthalmopathy and Graves' hyperthyroidism. One entry per CDR3 protein results from TCRdb running MiXCR on the multiplex PCR reads. The profile covers fewer than 350,000 distinct CDR3 sequences, with roughly 15% appearing a single time and about 12% taken by the ten largest. The sample was peripheral blood. These receptors were taken from an adult man with Graves' ophthalmopathy. CDR3s include the opening cysteine and the closing phenylalanine or tryptophan. D genes are given only for firm matches. For some rows the clone size is stated as once, few or many, or as a class when expanded; others skip it.

j_gene | abundance | v_gene | d_gene | CDR3nt | CDR3aa
TRBJ1-2 | many | TRBV27 | TRBD1 | TGTGCCAGCAGTTTAATGGGAGTGGACAGGGGCTATGGCTACACCTTC | CASSLMGVDRGYGYTF
TRBJ1-5 | many | TRBV27 | TRBD1 | TGTGCCAGCAGTTCCACCCGGACAGGGGGCAATCAGCCCCAGCATTTT | CASSSTRTGGNQPQHF
TRBJ2-7 | - | TRBV18 | - | TGTGCCAGCTCACCAATTTCGGACTCCTACGAGCAGTACTTC | CASSPISDSYEQYF
TRBJ2-3 | few | TRBV11-2 | TRBD2 | TGTGCCAGCAGCTCCCAACTAGCGGGGACAGATACGCAGTATTTT | CASSSQLAGTDTQYF
TRBJ2-7 | many | TRBV7-8 | - | TGTGCCAGCAGCTTATTTATTCCACCACGGGACGAGCAGTACTTC | CASSLFIPPRDEQYF
TRBJ2-5 | - | TRBV7-6 | - | TGTGCCAGCAGCGTCACAGGGTCGTACCAAGAGACCCAGTACTTC | CASSVTGSYQETQYF
TRBJ2-5 | many | TRBV24-1 | TRBD1 | TGTGCCACCAGTGATTCCCCGGACAGGGGGTGGCAAGAGACCCAGTACTTC | CATSDSPDRGWQETQYF
TRBJ1-5 | - | TRBV30 | - | TGTGCCTGGAGAGGGGGAGGCAATCAGCCCCAGCATTTT | CAWRGGGNQPQHF
TRBJ1-5 | many | TRBV5-1 | - | TGCGCCAGCAGCTTGGGGGAAAATAGCAATCAGCCCCAGCATTTT | CASSLGENSNQPQHF
TRBJ2-7 | - | TRBV6-1 | TRBD2 | TGTGCCAGCAGTGTCCGGGGCGGGGGTGAATCCGAGCAGTACTTC | CASSVRGGGESEQYF
TRBJ2-5 | - | TRBV20-1 | - | TGCAGTGCTAGTACTCTAGACATTCAAGAGACTCAGTACTTC | CSASTLDIQETQYF
TRBJ1-5 | many | TRBV5-1 | - | TGCGCCAGCAGCAAGTGGGGTGATCTCAATCAGCCCCAGCATTTT | CASSKWGDLNQPQHF
TRBJ1-2 | many | TRBV30 | - | TGTGCCTGGGCGATCGCCGGGACCAACTATGGCTACACCTTC | CAWAIAGTNYGYTF
TRBJ2-7 | many | TRBV20-1 | - | TGCAGTGCTAGAGGGGACACGGGCGAGCAGTACTTC | CSARGDTGEQYF
TRBJ2-7 | many | TRBV2 | - | TGTGCCAGCAGGGAACCGGGACGCCAGACCTACGAGCAGTACTTC | CASREPGRQTYEQYF
TRBJ2-5 | - | TRBV7-2 | - | TGTGCCAGCAGCTTAGGGCGGATTGCCGGCAGTCAAGAGACCCAGTACTTC | CASSLGRIAGSQETQYF
TRBJ2-7 | many | TRBV19 | - | TGTGCCAGTAGTAAACGGACAGAAGTCTACGAGCAGTACTTC | CASSKRTEVYEQYF
TRBJ1-1 | many | TRBV6-1 | - | TGTGCCAGCAGCCCGGGAGGACTAACTGAAGCTTTCTTT | CASSPGGLTEAFF
TRBJ1-2 | - | TRBV6-2/TRBV6-3 | TRBD1 | TGTGCCAGCAGAGTTACAGGGGACAACTATGGCTACACCTTC | CASRVTGDNYGYTF
TRBJ1-1 | many | TRBV30 | - | TGTGCCTGGGGGGGAGGCCGCCCGGACACTGAAGCTTTCTTT | CAWGGGRPDTEAFF
TRBJ2-7 | few | TRBV18 | TRBD1 | TGTGCCAGCTCACCATCCAGGGGGCTTATCTCCCCCTCCTACGAGCAGTACTTC | CASSPSRGLISPSYEQYF
TRBJ1-3 | many | TRBV18 | - | TGTGCCAGCTCACCACCCGGGGTAACTGGAAACACCATATATTTT | CASSPPGVTGNTIYF
TRBJ1-2 | many | TRBV30 | - | TGTGCCTTGGGGATGAACTATGGCTACACCTTC | CALGMNYGYTF
TRBJ1-1 | many | TRBV27 | TRBD1 | TGTGCCAGCAGTTTATCAGGGACAGGGTCTGCTGAAGCTTTCTTT | CASSLSGTGSAEAFF
TRBJ2-7 | many | TRBV28 | - | TGTGCCAGCAGTTCCCCGTCGAGCTTGGACAGTTTCTACGAGCAGTACTTC | CASSSPSSLDSFYEQYF
TRBJ2-5 | - | TRBV6-1 | - | TGTGCCAGCAGTTCGTCTTGGGAGACCCAGTACTTC | CASSSSWETQYF
TRBJ1-1 | - | TRBV7-2 | TRBD1 | TGTGCCAGCAGTGAACCAGGGGGGTCGACTGAAGCTTTCTTT | CASSEPGGSTEAFF
TRBJ2-5 | many | TRBV7-9 | TRBD1 | TGTGCCAGCAGCGAAGGGACAGGGATGGAGACCCAGTACTTC | CASSEGTGMETQYF
TRBJ2-5 | many | TRBV6-1 | - | TGTGCCAGCAGCCTGGAACATCGAGAGACCCAGTACTTC | CASSLEHRETQYF